One sample yielded the 29 T cell receptor beta chains listed below, sequenced in a study of regulatory T cells in long-lasting Graves disease. As to time point: persistent/refractory GD, antithyroid drugs over 5 years with positive TRAb. PBMCs provided the RNA from which the TCR library was made. The TCR beta library used iRepertoire HTBI primers with Arm-PCR amplification of CDR3. TCRdb fed the multiplex PCR reads into MiXCR, producing one record per CDR3 protein. The table lists around 510,000 distinct CDR3 sequences, roughly 20% of them singletons. Sequencing used peripheral blood mononuclear cells (PBMCs), obtained when the disease was refractory, from a patient treated with antithyroid drugs. The receptors come from a female donor with Graves disease.

The rearrangement joins TRBV10-3 to TRBJ2-7; TRBD1 might be the D (6 bases). The CDR3 has 13 amino acids. Germline CDR1 ENHRY, CDR2 SYGVKD. The ends were cut back, 7 bases at V and 7 bases at J, with 17 bases in the middle. The CDR3 nucleotides are TGTGCCATCACTAACAGGGCCCCTCTAGAGCAGTACTTC. This sequence encodes CAITNRAPLEQYF.

In this sample, this clonotype turned up many times. The V gene is TRBV28, the J gene TRBJ2-5; TRBD1 might be the D (5 bases). The CDR3 loop spans 15 amino acids. Between the trimmed V and J ends, which lost 0 bases and 4 bases, there was a span of 12 bases. From germline, CDR1 is MDHEN and CDR2 SYDVKM. For the CDR3, the DNA is TGTGCCAGCAGTTTATGGGACATTACAGGAGAGACCCAGTACTTC. Its translation: CASSLWDITGETQYF.

This clonotype has ten or more counts. The rearrangement links TRBV7-2 to TRBJ1-2; D is undetermined. Germline CDR1 reads SGHTA; CDR2 reads FQGNSA. This CDR3 is built from 14 residues. Between the trimmed V and J ends, which lost 6 bases and 4 bases, there was a span of 15 bases. DNA of the CDR3: TGTGCCAGCAGGCACCCCCCCGCCGGCTATGGCTACACCTTC. Translated: CASRHPPAGYGYTF.

Many counts were recorded for this clonotype. The chain joins TRBV7-2 to TRBJ1-2; D unresolved. The CDR3 loop spans 12 amino acids. V lost 5 bases and J lost 2, with 6 bases in between. Germline CDR1 reads SGHTA; CDR2 reads FQGNSA. The CDR3 protein is CASSPVNYGYTF. Here the CDR3 DNA reads TGTGCCAGCAGCCCAGTGAACTATGGCTACACCTTC.

This clonotype has a single count. Its ends do not fully match the called genes, so a read error is possible. The chain joins TRBV6-9 to TRBJ2-2; 7 positions match TRBD2. The CDR3 length is 17 residues. Germline V gene sequence: CDR1 MNHGY, CDR2 SVAAGI. This CDR3 reads CASSFTPASGNPGELFF. The CDR3 nucleotides read TGTGCCAGCAGTTTCACCCCAGCCAGCGGGAACCCCGGGGAGCTGTTTTTT.

This clonotype was recorded many times. The rearrangement uses TRBV7-9 and TRBJ2-4; D tentatively fits TRBD1 or TRBD2 (5 bases each). Germline CDR1 is SEHNR and CDR2 is FQNEAQ (reference sequence). Trimming shortened V by 3 bases and J by 2 bases, and 20 bases separated the two germline ends. The CDR3 covers 18 residues. The CDR3 reads CASSFGQGGPPPKNIQYF. The CDR3 DNA is TGTGCCAGCAGCTTCGGCCAGGGCGGGCCCCCGCCCAAAAACATTCAGTACTTC.

This clonotype came up a few times. V gene TRBV10-2 combines with J gene TRBJ2-7, with 12 bases that match TRBD2. V was clipped by 1 base and J by 7 bases; unmatched bases: 20. CDR1 is WSHSY and CDR2 is SAAADI in the germline V gene. The CDR3 has 20 residues. The CDR3 here is CASSEWGARLAGAPLAEQYF. CDR3 nucleotides: TGCGCCAGCAGTGAGTGGGGGGCGAGACTAGCGGGAGCCCCTCTCGCGGAGCAGTACTTC.

This clonotype has more than one count but fewer than ten. The V call is TRBV4-1, the J call TRBJ2-7; no definite D call. The CDR3 is 12 amino acids. CDR1 is MGHRA and CDR2 is YSYEKL in the germline V gene. Trimming stripped 0 bases from V and 3 bases from J, with 3 bases between. This CDR3 reads CASSQEGYEQYF. The DNA for the CDR3 is TGCGCCAGCAGCCAAGAGGGCTACGAGCAGTACTTC.

A few counts support this clonotype. This rearrangement joins TRBV20-1 to TRBJ2-2; TRBD2 matches 7 bases. Germline-derived CDR1 and CDR2 are DFQATT and SNEGSKA (reference sequence). This CDR3 is 16 amino acids long. J gave up 2 bases and V 3 bases, and 9 bases lay outside the gene matches. The CDR3 region has the DNA TGCAGTGCTAGTCTTGTTGGGAGGGCTAACACCGGGGAGCTGTTTTTT. Protein: CSASLVGRANTGELFF.

The chain carries TRBV28 and TRBJ1-3; the D is unclear. The CDR3 runs 12 residues. V was clipped by 1 base and J by 5 bases, with 3 bases between them. Germline lookup yields CDR1 MDHEN and CDR2 SYDVKM. Written as DNA, the CDR3 is TGTGCCAGCAGTTTATCCCGAAACACCATATATTTT. Translation gives CASSLSRNTIYF.

This clonotype was detected only a few times. V gene TRBV27 combines with J gene TRBJ2-3, with unresolved D. CDR1 is MNHEY, CDR2 SMNVEV, per germline (reference sequence). Trimming left V 5 bases short and J 0 bases short, with 15 bases between. CDR3 length: 16 residues. The CDR3 sequence is CASSIRRQESTDTQYF. The DNA of the CDR3 is TGTGCCAGCAGTATCAGGCGGCAGGAAAGCACAGATACGCAGTATTTT.

In this sample, this clonotype turned up once. The chain combines TRBV7-3 with TRBJ2-5; 11 nucleotides match TRBD2. With the DNA end fitting TRBJ2-1 better, the J assignment may be wrong. From germline, CDR1 is SGHTA and CDR2 FQGTGA. CDR3 length equals 15 residues. CDR3 loop: CASSSGTSGTNEQFF. CDR3 sequence (DNA): TGTGCCAGCAGCTCCGGGACTAGCGGTACCAATGAGCAGTTCTTC.

Only a few counts were recorded for this clonotype. V and J are TRBV6-1 and TRBJ1-1; no firm D call. The CDR3 is made up of 13 amino acids. Germline V CDR1 and CDR2: MNHNS, SASEGT. Trimming pared 6 bases from V and 3 bases from J, leaving 11 bases between. CDR3 sequence reads: CASRPEGYTEAFF. CDR3 coding DNA: TGTGCCAGCAGGCCTGAAGGGTACACTGAAGCTTTCTTT.

This clonotype was observed a handful of times. This may arise from a read error, as a much more abundant clone is one base away. The rearrangement uses TRBV12-3 or TRBV12-4 and TRBJ1-2; TRBD1 is a possible D gene (5 bases). The CDR3 extends over 13 amino acids. The CDR3: CASSRGAYYDYTF. Here the CDR3 DNA reads TGTGCCAGCAGCCGAGGGGCGTACTATGACTACACCTTC.

The chain employs TRBV6-2 or TRBV6-3 and TRBJ1-3; D is unresolved. This CDR3 is 15 amino acids long. V gave up 0 bases and J gave up 2 bases, with 8 bases separating them. Germline V gene data show CDR1 as MNHEY and CDR2 as SVGEGT. CDR3 bases: TGTGCCAGCAGTTACTCGTCCGGGGCTGGAAACACCATATATTTT. This gives the protein CASSYSSGAGNTIYF.

This clonotype was counted many times. This chain uses TRBV20-1 with TRBJ1-4; possibly TRBD1 for D (5 bases). This CDR3 region has 14 residues. Germline CDR1 reads DFQATT; CDR2 reads SNEGSKA (reference sequence). Trimming took 3 bases from V and 3 from J, leaving 11 bases between them. The CDR3 DNA sequence: TGCAGTGCTAGTCGGGCAGGGTCTAATGAAAAACTGTTTTTT. Its translation: CSASRAGSNEKLFF.

V usage is TRBV20-1 and J usage is TRBJ1-5; tentatively, D is TRBD1 (6 bases). The CDR3 totals 14 residues. Trimming left V 0 bases short and J 7 bases short, with 13 bases between. CDR1 DFQATT and CDR2 SNEGSKA come from the germline V gene (reference sequence). CDR3 in DNA: TGCAGTGCTAGAGAGAGGGGGGGGGTGCAGCCCCAGCATTTT. Protein product: CSARERGGVQPQHF.

This rearrangement joins TRBV4-1 to TRBJ2-2; no clear D gene. The ends were cut back, 0 bases at V and 7 bases at J, with 9 bases in the middle. CDR1 and CDR2 (germline): MGHRA, YSYEKL. This CDR3 has 14 residues. The CDR3 loop is CASSQEGFGGELFF. The CDR3, as DNA: TGCGCCAGCAGCCAAGAGGGTTTTGGCGGGGAGCTGTTTTTT.

This clonotype came up many times. This sequence joins TRBV6-1 and TRBJ2-7; 12 nucleotides align to TRBD2. CDR1 MNHNS and CDR2 SASEGT come from the germline V gene. The junction had 2 bases not matched to a gene; V was cut back by 6 bases and J by 2 bases. The CDR3 has 14 amino acids. The CDR3 DNA reads TGTGCCAGCAGGAGACTAGCGGGAGCCTACGAGCAGTACTTC. Its protein product is CASRRLAGAYEQYF.

For this clonotype: The junction shows a germline mismatch at one end, possibly a read error. The chain joins TRBV3-1 to TRBJ1-2; 8 bases fit TRBD1. The CDR3 runs 15 residues. In germline, CDR1 is LGHDT, CDR2 YNNKEL (reference sequence). The CDR3 reads CASRQGQGLYYGYTF. The CDR3 DNA is TGTGCCAGCAGACAAGGACAGGGTTTATACTATGGCTACACCTTC.

V and J are TRBV27 and TRBJ2-7, with D unclear. V lost 1 base, J lost 3 bases, and 7 bases lay in between. The CDR3 runs to 13 residues. Germline lookup yields CDR1 MNHEY and CDR2 SMNVEV (reference sequence). The chain's CDR3 is CASSLLPVYEQYF. CDR3 coding DNA: TGTGCCAGCAGTTTATTACCCGTCTACGAGCAGTACTTC.

This clonotype was picked up one time. A much bigger clone sits one base away, suggesting this may be a read error. The chain uses TRBV14 and TRBJ1-3, with D unresolved. Germline CDR1 and CDR2: SGHDN and FVKESK. Trimming removed 5 bases from V and 0 bases from J, with 5 bases in between. This CDR3 has 13 residues. CDR3 protein: CASSEISGNTIYF. The CDR3 nucleotides are TGTGCCAGCAGCGAGATCTCTGGAAACACCATATATTTT. The variable domain in full, with the rest retrieved from reference TRBV14 and TRBJ1-3, is EAGVTQFPSHSVIEKGQTVTLRCDPISGHDNLYWYRRVMGKEIKFLLHFVKESKQDESGMPNNRFLAERTGGTYSTLKVQPAELEDSGVYFCASSEISGNTIYFGEGSWLTVV.

There are many counts of this clonotype. This chain links TRBV7-3 with TRBJ2-7; possible D gene TRBD1, 5 bases. V was cut by 3 bases and J by 9 bases, with 15 bases left in between. CDR3 length: 13 residues. Germline loops: CDR1 SGHTA, CDR2 FQGTGA. In DNA form, the CDR3 reads TGTGCCAGCAGCTTGGCGCAGGGTATTCCGCAGTACTTC. Translating it yields CASSLAQGIPQYF.

Points on this clonotype: A far larger clone lies a single base away; this is likely a read error. V and J are TRBV7-2 and TRBJ2-5; 7 bases agree with TRBD1. This CDR3 spans 15 amino acids. CDR1 is SGHTA and CDR2 is FQGNSA in the germline V gene. The CDR3 is CASSLWGTAQETQCF. The CDR3 bases are TGTGCCAGCAGTTTGTGGGGGACAGCCCAAGAGACCCAGTGCTTC.

The CDR3 sequence: CATGFRGNQPQHF. The CDR3 coding sequence is TGTGCCACCGGCTTTCGAGGCAATCAGCCCCAGCATTTT. The gene calls are TRBV19 and TRBJ1-5; D remains ambiguous. Germline assignment: CDR1 LNHDA and CDR2 SQIVND (reference sequence). V was clipped by 10 bases and J by 2 bases, with 12 bases between them. The CDR3 contains 13 residues. The whole variable domain, filled in from reference TRBV19 and TRBJ1-5, reads DGGITQSPKYLFRKEGQNVTLSCEQNLNHDAMYWYRQDPGQGLRLIYYSQIVNDFQKGDIAEGYSVSREKKESFPLTVTSAQKNPTAFYLCATGFRGNQPQHFGDGTRLSIL.

This chain connects TRBV20-1 to TRBJ2-2; TRBD2 matches 9 bases. The CDR3 contains 15 residues. J was trimmed by 6 bases and V by 2 bases; bases with no gene match: 7. The germline V gene has CDR1 DFQATT and CDR2 SNEGSKA (reference sequence). This chain's CDR3 is CSARPGTSLSGELFF. The DNA for the CDR3 is TGCAGTGCTAGACCCGGGACTAGCTTGTCCGGGGAGCTGTTTTTT.

This clonotype was picked up a small number of times. This chain joins TRBV7-2 and TRBJ1-2, with D possibly matching TRBD1 (5 bases). Trimming removed 4 bases from V and 7 bases from J, with 16 bases in between. Per germline, CDR1 SGHTA and CDR2 FQGNSA. The CDR3 is 14 residues long. The CDR3 sequence is CASSSTPGGVGYTF. The CDR3 bases are TGTGCCAGCAGCTCAACGCCCGGGGGGGTTGGCTACACCTTC.

V gene TRBV28 combines with J gene TRBJ1-1; TRBD1 agrees at 8 bases. Germline trimming cut 3 bases from V and 10 bases from J; bases unmatched to any gene: 10. Germline CDR1 is MDHEN and CDR2 is SYDVKM. The CDR3 covers 14 residues. The CDR3 here is CASSFMDRDTSAFF. The CDR3 DNA sequence: TGTGCCAGCAGTTTTATGGACAGGGACACTTCAGCTTTCTTT.

This clonotype was seen at least ten times. V usage is TRBV20-1 and J usage is TRBJ1-4; TRBD1 is a possible D gene (5 bases). The CDR3 is 13 residues long. Per germline, CDR1 DFQATT and CDR2 SNEGSKA (reference sequence). V lost 6 bases and J lost 10, with 18 bases in between. The CDR3 loop reads CSAYLIWGIKLFF. CDR3 sequence (DNA): TGCAGTGCCTACCTTATCTGGGGGATAAAACTGTTTTTT.